The 9 T cell receptor beta chains listed next were all sequenced from one sample in a study of molecular identifiers for immune sequencing clone quantification. TCRdb reprocessed the PCR reads with MiXCR, giving one entry per CDR3 protein. The sample has approximately 590,000 distinct CDR3 sequences; about 25% are singletons. Input material: naive CD8+ T cells from blood, with Jurkat cell RNA spiked in. The sample's subset: FACS-sorted CD8+CD4-CCR7+CD45RA+ naive T cells. The receptors shown here come from a human donor in good health. Some libraries in this study had Jurkat cell RNA spiked in.

The J gene is TRBJ2-7, the V gene TRBV27; 7 nucleotides line up with TRBD1. The germline V gene has CDR1 MNHEY and CDR2 SMNVEV (reference sequence). J was trimmed by 0 bases and V by 6 bases; bases with no gene match: 8. This CDR3 contains 15 residues. Written as DNA, the CDR3 is TGTGCCAGCAGGGAGACAGGGATGAGCTCCTACGAGCAGTACTTC. Amino acids: CASRETGMSSYEQYF.

CDR3 sequence (DNA): TGTGCCAGCAGCTTCCCGACTGACGGAACCTATGGCTACACCTTC. The encoded protein is CASSFPTDGTYGYTF. V is TRBV5-6 and J is TRBJ1-2, with D hard to call. The germline gives CDR1 SGHDT, CDR2 YYEEEE. Trimming removed 2 bases from V and 4 bases from J, with 15 bases in between. The length of the CDR3 is 15 residues.

This clonotype was recorded at least ten times. The rearrangement links TRBV4-3 to TRBJ2-1; D ambiguous. Trimming removed 1 base from V and 7 bases from J, with 5 bases in between. This CDR3 has 12 amino acids. The germline V gene has CDR1 LGHNA and CDR2 YSLEER. The CDR3 loop reads CASSQGRNEQFF. CDR3 DNA sequence: TGCGCCAGCAGCCAAGGGCGGAATGAGCAGTTCTTC.

This chain uses TRBV4-3 with TRBJ2-7; D might be TRBD2 (6 bases). The V and J ends lost 5 bases and 5 bases respectively, with 16 bases between them. This CDR3 has 14 residues. From germline, CDR1 is LGHNA and CDR2 YSLEER. The CDR3 DNA follows: TGCGCCAGCAGCGAACTCGGGAGTCCCCACGAGCAGTACTTC. Translating it yields CASSELGSPHEQYF.

In its sample, this clonotype was seen many times. The chain couples TRBV29-1 to TRBJ2-5; D is tentatively TRBD1 or TRBD2 (5 bases each). V lost 0 bases to trimming and J lost 3 bases, with 8 bases between them. The CDR3 sequence is 13 residues long. Germline V gene lookup returns CDR1 SQVTM and CDR2 ANQGSEA. The CDR3, as DNA: TGCAGCGTTGAAGAGGGGGAGAAAGAGACCCAGTACTTC. This codes for CSVEEGEKETQYF.

This clonotype showed up just a few times. The V gene is TRBV4-1, the J gene TRBJ2-7; 13 bases are shared with TRBD2. Trimming cost V 4 bases and J 0 bases; bases outside gene matches: 15. The germline V gene has CDR1 MGHRA and CDR2 YSYEKL. CDR3 length equals 20 residues. The CDR3 DNA follows: TGCGCCAGCAGCCTATACCAGACTACTAGCGGGGGGGCTCGCTCCTACGAGCAGTACTTC. Its translation: CASSLYQTTSGGARSYEQYF.

This chain uses TRBV5-4 with TRBJ2-7, with D uncertain. V lost 10 bases and J lost 2, with 19 bases in between. The V gene's germline CDR1 is SGHNT and CDR2 YYREEE (reference sequence). The CDR3 runs to 14 residues. The CDR3: CARRLRATPYEQYF. CDR3 sequence (DNA): TGTGCCCGCCGCCTCCGGGCCACACCCTACGAGCAGTACTTC.

This clonotype was seen ten or more times. The chain combines TRBV4-3 with TRBJ2-7, with D perhaps TRBD1 or TRBD2 (5 bases each). Trimming took 3 bases from V and 3 from J, leaving 9 bases between them. The CDR3 covers 13 residues. Per germline, CDR1 LGHNA and CDR2 YSLEER. Here the CDR3 reads CASSQGRYYEQYF. The DNA of the CDR3 is TGCGCCAGCAGCCAGGGACGGTACTACGAGCAGTACTTC.

This clonotype was found many times. The chain links TRBV28 to TRBJ2-7; the D is unclear. V was clipped by 5 bases and J by 2 bases, with 4 bases between them. The CDR3 is 11 amino acids. Germline CDR1 is MDHEN and CDR2 is SYDVKM. CDR3 DNA: TGTGCCAGCAGTACCACCTACGAGCAGTACTTC. It translates to CASSTTYEQYF.